The source of this T cell receptor (beta chain) is a study of T cells after yellow fever vaccination. Background on the study: Preparation of fractions with low cell numbers was performed using SMART-Seq v4 Ultra Low Input. Study-wide points: Reappearing after the booster were most of the clones from primary vaccination (almost 97% CD4, 70% to 90% CD8).

TCRdb used MiXCR to reprocess the 5' RACE reads, holding one entry per CDR3 protein. The sample lists some 340,000 distinct CDR3 sequences; roughly 4% were seen once. The V segment lost 6 bases and the J segment 7 bases; nucleotides outside the gene matches: 10. The CDR3 covers 14 residues. CDR1 and CDR2 from the germline V gene are DFQATT and SNEGSKA (reference sequence). This clonotype was detected ten times or more. Its target is unknown. This chain connects TRBV20-1 to TRBJ2-1; 9 bases agree with TRBD2. The material sequenced was PBMCs, taken 5 days after the yellow fever booster vaccination. The source is a man aged 18 to 35 who received the YFV17D yellow fever vaccine. The DNA of the CDR3 is TGCAGTGCCCCTACCCTAGCGGGGAGGAATGAGCAGTTCTTC. It codes for CSAPTLAGRNEQFF.